This T cell receptor (beta chain) appears in the sequencing data of a study of cytomegalovirus exposure and HLA in healthy donors (dated by TCRdb to 2015 to 2018). For the study in its entirety: An earlier analysis of some 620 of the donors reported about 280 Gb of sequence data and 117 million unique TCR beta sequences obtained from 150 million to 200 million T cells. Roughly 320 gigabases of sequencing data and 91 million or so unique TCR sequences made up an early release that covered 500 to 700 HLA-typed donors. Among the roughly 400 genotyped donors, around 81% belonged to the genetic ancestry cluster associated with self-reported Caucasian donors. The study was designed to test whether signatures of past pathogen exposure could be identified by cataloging public T cell receptors. Using immunosequencing, the study profiled T cell repertoires from 666 subjects and related those repertoires to cytomegalovirus serostatus. Along with the approximately 650-subject first cohort, a separate validation cohort of about 110 different subjects was used. To predict cytomegalovirus infection status, the study brought together high-throughput TCR immunosequencing, statistical association of individual TCRs with disease status, and machine learning. To study patterns of TCR occurrence, a later analysis re-analyzed previously published TCR beta repertoires from just over 650 donors and added high-resolution HLA genotyping. The later analysis used no new phenotypic data to find candidate immune exposures, relying instead on TCR beta sequences and their occurrence across donors. In an earlier analysis of roughly 540 of the donors, high-throughput TCR beta sequencing was used to judge whether each TCR beta V gene segment behaved as functional or pseudogenic. Donor age, sex, ethnicity and CMV serostatus were collected together with the repertoire data. Genome-wide SNP genotypes for about three fifths of the roughly 670 donors were used in a later genetic analysis, which treated that subset as a discovery cohort. All discovery cohort repertoires had been generated on a single sequencing platform. Both class I and class II loci were covered by HLA typing, at four-digit resolution. The number of donors typed differed by locus, with about 629-630 for A, B, C, DRB1 and DQB1, around 500 for DQA1, over 600 for DPA1, and 400 to 490 for DPB1. Because of strong linkage in the cohort, roughly five DR-DQ haplotypes were treated as single units for association and clustering. Among roughly 370 genotyped donors of the cohort, an average of roughly 240,000 unique TCR beta nucleotide sequences were sequenced per donor, roughly 18% of them non-productive.

Library preparation was by the immunoSEQ multiplex PCR assay. For the multiplex PCR, a mixture combining 60 forward primers for TCR Vbeta segments and 13 reverse primers for TCR Jbeta segments was used. The CDR3 region of rearranged TCR beta genes was amplified from genomic DNA with a multiplex PCR assay. The amplified TCR beta libraries were sequenced on the Illumina HiSeq System as 87-base-pair reads. Regarding the original processing steps: A later analysis counted approximately 76 million unique TCR beta chains across the 666 repertoires, and around 9.9 million of these chains were shared by at least two donors. Raw reads were error-corrected and collapsed into unique sequences by a nearest-neighbor algorithm in which closely related sequences were merged to remove PCR and sequencing errors. V, D and J gene segments were assigned by aligning CDR3 sequences to IMGT reference sequences. For a sequence to be retained, a match of at least six nucleotides to both a V gene segment and a J gene segment was required. A rearrangement was called productive if the CDR3 had no stop codons and remained in frame with V and J, and every other rearrangement was called non-productive. CDR3 was defined by IMGT convention, running from the second conserved V-encoded cysteine to the conserved J-encoded phenylalanine. In an earlier analysis of 587 of the donors, sequences lacking an unambiguous match to a single V gene segment were excluded. An earlier analysis of 500 to 600 of the donors classified V segments as functional when productive rearrangements were above 56.7% and as segregating when the standard deviation between donors was above 5%. A statistical classification framework was developed to diagnose cytomegalovirus status using the catalog of TCR beta chain sequences. In a later analysis, TCR nucleotide sequences were compared against IMGT/GENE-DB human TR gene sequences so that V and J genes could be assigned. Using the TCRdist pipeline, a later analysis assigned CDR3 sequences along with most-parsimonious VDJ recombination scenarios. A later analysis defined each TCR beta chain by its CDR3 amino acid sequence plus V-gene family, and excluded reads lacking a unique V-gene family. To address suspected cross-contamination and a sequencing artifact, a later analysis removed approximately 600 highly shared, low-generation-probability nucleotide sequences. In a later analysis, a clonal expansion index was calculated for each public chain from normalized within-repertoire ranks of inferred template counts. In a later analysis, generation probabilities were computed with a VDJ recombination model fitted to out-of-frame rearrangements, and the resulting probabilities were checked against IGoR. Hypergeometric tests were used in a later analysis to score TCR-TCR, TCR-HLA and TCR-CMV co-occurrence, with a repertoire-size bias correction applied to the TCR pairs. False discovery rates were estimated in a later analysis by permuting HLA or CMV assignments 20 times. A later analysis grouped co-occurring TCRs with DBSCAN, adding TCRdist sequence similarity when clustering within HLA-allele-positive subsets. For co-occurrence clustering, repertoires with fewer than 30,000 or more than 120,000 public chains were excluded, along with 4 to 6 repertoires with anomalous nucleotide sharing. TCRdb took this table from immuneACCESS and kept in-frame rearrangements with V and J called. Such tables lack part of the clones; where checked against another copy, unresolved V genes explain under half of the gap, and the rest is unexplained. V, J and clone size were drawn from that table, and D and trimming were deduced from the DNA. The sample records about 130,000 clones, approximately 80% of which are singletons. The ten top clones hold approximately 1% of the sample.

The cohort consisted of some 670 healthy bone marrow donors. At the time of sampling, every cohort member was nominally healthy, though immune exposures that went unrecorded were likely present. CMV serostatus was recorded as positive for just under 300 and negative for about 50% of the roughly 670 cohort members, whereas no CMV serostatus was recorded for the donor in question. Every donor gave a peripheral blood sample, and the peripheral blood mononuclear cells from that sample were used for TCR beta sequencing. The Qiagen DNeasy Blood Extraction Kit was used to extract genomic DNA from the blood cell samples. About this clone itself: Its antigen is still unknown. No much larger clonotype is one base removed from it; base qualities were not supplied.

The full study reports these points: In a later genetic analysis, a missense DCLRE1C variant was associated with V-gene and J-gene trimming of TCR beta chains, and the association was replicated in an independent cohort. Linkage disequilibrium might explain the correlated functional status among segregating V segments, but an unknown experimental factor could not be ruled out. In a later analysis, HLA-associated TCR beta chains were found to be more clonally expanded and to have lower generation probabilities than equally common non-associated chains. Because some donors lacked HLA typing at each locus, the association tests relied only on the typed subset. According to the authors, the approach could potentially be generalized to other disease states and immunological phenotypes. Across donors, most TCR sequences were observed very rarely, whereas some public TCRs were present in many individuals. A later genetic analysis reported fewer N-insertions in productive TCRs among donors in an Asian-associated ancestry cluster than the roughly 640-donor mean. A further reported finding was that TCR beta sequences accurately predicted the HLA-A and HLA-B alleles for most subjects in the first cohort. In a later analysis, around 17,000 TCR beta sequences were associated with specific HLA alleles at a false discovery rate of 0.05. Because counts were too low, about 15 rarely observed V segments, including chromosome 9 orphons, were left out of the earlier analysis of about 500 of the donors. A cluster of highly shared sequence variants was judged likely to be a technical artifact of the sequencing pipeline. Strong co-occurrence of HLA alleles, especially DR and DQ, made assigning TCR associations to individual alleles difficult. A few of the identified cytomegalovirus-associated TCR beta chains were confirmed in vitro to be specific for cytomegalovirus antigens. In a later analysis, several top co-occurrence clusters were reported to appear linked to parvovirus B19, influenza, CMV and Epstein-Barr virus. The study gave a list of under 200 TCR beta chains associated with cytomegalovirus. In both the original and validation cohorts, the classifier was reported to diagnose cytomegalovirus status with high specificity and sensitivity. In an earlier analysis of roughly 560 of the donors, most TCR beta V segments were observed in productive rearrangements about 90% or about 30% of the time, broadly matching IMGT annotations. In a later analysis, TCR association rates were found to vary across HLA loci, with the most associated TCRs seen for DRB1 alleles and the fewest for HLA-C alleles. Presence/absence analyses assumed roughly uniform sequencing depth across donors, an assumption that may not hold. Because the 87-base-pair reads could not distinguish some IMGT-functional V segments, including TRBV6-2 and TRBV6-3, those segments were excluded. Only TCR beta chains were sequenced in this cohort, and the absence of alpha or paired-chain data limited detectable features. In a later analysis, most CMV-associated TCR beta chains were found to appear HLA-restricted, with HLA associations seemingly driven largely by CMV exposure. CMV serostatus was the only immune exposure information available for the cohort.

There are 16 amino acids in the CDR3, from cysteine to phenylalanine inclusive. CDR3 DNA is the only sequence kept; it has 48 bases, read in frame from the first base. CDR1 and CDR2 are read off the germline V gene as SGDLS and YYNGEE. The germline V end is reduced by 3 bases and the J end by 0 bases; junction bases left unmatched: 7. The V gene is TRBV9 and the J gene is TRBJ2-3; a stretch of 7 junction bases matches TRBD1. The sequence came from a human donor in good health. Sequencing was carried out using PBMCs. The DNA reads as follows: TGTGCCAGCAGCGCCCCCCGGGACAGTAGCACAGATACGCAGTATTTT. It encodes CASSAPRDSSTDTQYF.